The rows below give T cell receptor beta chains drawn from one sample of a study of CD8 T cells in ankylosing spondylitis. TCRdb called the 5' RACE reads again in MiXCR, with one record for every CDR3 protein. In the table there are about 420,000 distinct CDR3 sequences, around 24% of which are singletons. The sequenced sample consisted of blood, either unsorted or a sorted T cell fraction (not recorded which). These receptors all stem from a male donor with ankylosing spondylitis. Both conserved end residues are part of each CDR3. The D gene is left open where the match is weak. Expanded clones are given a class, and other clones once, few, many or no size at all.

j_gene: TRBJ2-3; len: 16; d_gene: TRBD1; abundance: .; v_gene: TRBV7-9; CDR3nt: TGTGCCAGCAGCCGGCCAGGGGGTTATGGCACAGATACGCAGTATTTT; CDR3aa: CASSRPGGYGTDTQYF
j_gene: TRBJ2-1; len: 17; d_gene: .; abundance: few; v_gene: TRBV7-3; CDR3nt: TGTGCCAGCAGCTTATTCGAGGGAGGTCCTTCCTACAATGAGCAGTTCTTC; CDR3aa: CASSLFEGGPSYNEQFF
j_gene: TRBJ1-5; len: 9; d_gene: .; abundance: few; v_gene: TRBV2; CDR3nt: TGTGCCAGCAGTCATCCCCAGCATTTT; CDR3aa: CASSHPQHF
j_gene: TRBJ1-1; len: 14; d_gene: TRBD1; abundance: few; v_gene: TRBV10-3; CDR3nt: TGTGCCATCAGCTTCCAAACAGGGGGTACTGAAGCTTTCTTT; CDR3aa: CAISFQTGGTEAFF
j_gene: TRBJ2-7; len: 14; d_gene: TRBD2; abundance: many; v_gene: TRBV5-1; CDR3nt: TGCGCCAGCAGCCCTAGCGGGAGCTCCTACGAGCAGTACTTC; CDR3aa: CASSPSGSSYEQYF
j_gene: TRBJ1-2; len: 15; d_gene: .; abundance: .; v_gene: TRBV6-5; CDR3nt: TGTGCCAGCAGTTACCCCACGAGACAGGCCTATGGCTACACCTTC; CDR3aa: CASSYPTRQAYGYTF
j_gene: TRBJ2-5; len: 15; d_gene: TRBD1; abundance: .; v_gene: TRBV3-1; CDR3nt: TGTGCCAGCAGCCCGCCCAGGGGGCGCCGGGAGACCCAGTACTTC; CDR3aa: CASSPPRGRRETQYF
j_gene: TRBJ2-7; len: 16; d_gene: TRBD2; abundance: .; v_gene: TRBV15; CDR3nt: TGTGCCACCAGCAGAGATAGGCTAGCGGGGCCCTACGAGCAGTACTTC; CDR3aa: CATSRDRLAGPYEQYF
j_gene: TRBJ1-4; len: 15; d_gene: TRBD1; abundance: few; v_gene: TRBV12-3/TRBV12-4; CDR3nt: TGTGCCAGCAGTTTAGCTCGAGGGGGCAATGAAAAACTGTTTTTT; CDR3aa: CASSLARGGNEKLFF
j_gene: TRBJ1-1; len: 13; d_gene: .; abundance: few; v_gene: TRBV10-1; CDR3nt: TGCGCCAGCAGTGAACAGGGAAACACTGAAGCTTTCTTT; CDR3aa: CASSEQGNTEAFF
j_gene: TRBJ1-3; len: 19; d_gene: TRBD1; abundance: .; v_gene: TRBV5-1; CDR3nt: TGCGCCAGCAGCTTGGTCGCAGGGGGGGATCTCCGCTCTGGAAACACCATATATTTT; CDR3aa: CASSLVAGGDLRSGNTIYF
j_gene: TRBJ2-1; len: 15; d_gene: TRBD1; abundance: many; v_gene: TRBV10-3; CDR3nt: TGTGCCATCAGTATGGGACAGGGATCTTTCAATGAGCAGTTCTTC; CDR3aa: CAISMGQGSFNEQFF
j_gene: TRBJ1-1; len: 15; d_gene: TRBD1; abundance: many; v_gene: TRBV20-1; CDR3nt: TGCAGTGCCGTACCCCCGGGACAGGGCGTCACTGAAGCTTTCTTT; CDR3aa: CSAVPPGQGVTEAFF
j_gene: TRBJ2-3; len: 15; d_gene: .; abundance: .; v_gene: TRBV9; CDR3nt: TGTGCCAGCAGCGTCTCCTGGACCCCTATCCATACGCAGTATTTT; CDR3aa: CASSVSWTPIHTQYF
j_gene: TRBJ2-1; len: 16; d_gene: TRBD2; abundance: .; v_gene: TRBV5-1; CDR3nt: TGCGCCAGCAGCTTGGGAGCGGGAGCGTCCTACAATGAGCAGTTCTTC; CDR3aa: CASSLGAGASYNEQFF
j_gene: TRBJ2-3; len: 17; d_gene: TRBD2; abundance: few; v_gene: TRBV7-9; CDR3nt: TGTGCCAGCAGCTCCATACTAGCGGGAGGGCCTGCAGATACGCAGTATTTT; CDR3aa: CASSSILAGGPADTQYF
j_gene: TRBJ2-3; len: 15; d_gene: TRBD2; abundance: .; v_gene: TRBV7-8; CDR3nt: TGTGCCAGCAGCTCTCTAGCGGGGCTCACAGATACGCAGTATTTT; CDR3aa: CASSSLAGLTDTQYF
j_gene: TRBJ2-7; len: 16; d_gene: TRBD1; abundance: .; v_gene: TRBV4-2; CDR3nt: TGTGCCAGCAGCCAAGATCTGGGACAGGGGCCCTACGAGCAGTACTTC; CDR3aa: CASSQDLGQGPYEQYF
j_gene: TRBJ1-2; len: 16; d_gene: .; abundance: .; v_gene: TRBV5-1; CDR3nt: TGCGCCAGCAGCGCTCACACAGGGCCCTCTAACTATGGCTACACCTTC; CDR3aa: CASSAHTGPSNYGYTF
j_gene: TRBJ2-7; len: 12; d_gene: .; abundance: .; v_gene: TRBV19; CDR3nt: TGTGCCAGTAGTATGGGGGTGAACGAGCAGTACTTC; CDR3aa: CASSMGVNEQYF
j_gene: TRBJ2-7; len: 15; d_gene: .; abundance: few; v_gene: TRBV19; CDR3nt: TGTGCCAGTAGGAGAGGGGCGGGACTCTCCTACGAGCAGTACTTC; CDR3aa: CASRRGAGLSYEQYF
j_gene: TRBJ1-6; len: 11; d_gene: .; abundance: .; v_gene: TRBV25-1; CDR3nt: TGTGCCAGCAGTGGAAATTCACCCCTCCACTTT; CDR3aa: CASSGNSPLHF
j_gene: TRBJ2-1; len: 15; d_gene: .; abundance: few; v_gene: TRBV5-1; CDR3nt: TGCGCCAGCAGCTTGATCCGGGGGACCTACAATGAGCAGTTCTTC; CDR3aa: CASSLIRGTYNEQFF
j_gene: TRBJ2-1; len: 15; d_gene: .; abundance: few; v_gene: TRBV3-1; CDR3nt: TGTGCCAGCAGCCAGGACGGGGGCTCCTACAATGAGCAGTTCTTC; CDR3aa: CASSQDGGSYNEQFF
j_gene: TRBJ1-4; len: 13; d_gene: TRBD1; abundance: once; v_gene: TRBV10-3; CDR3nt: TGTGCCATCAAACAGGGGGTATCCGGAAAACTGTTTTTT; CDR3aa: CAIKQGVSGKLFF
j_gene: TRBJ2-7; len: 14; d_gene: TRBD2; abundance: .; v_gene: TRBV20-1; CDR3nt: TGCAGTGCGAAGACCGGGACTAGCGGATACGAGCAGTACTTC; CDR3aa: CSAKTGTSGYEQYF
j_gene: TRBJ2-7; len: 15; d_gene: .; abundance: few; v_gene: TRBV5-1; CDR3nt: TGCGCCAGCAGCTTGACCGGACAAGAGGTCTACGAGCAGTACTTC; CDR3aa: CASSLTGQEVYEQYF
j_gene: TRBJ2-2; len: 16; d_gene: .; abundance: .; v_gene: TRBV27; CDR3nt: TGTGCCAGCAGTTTACGACCAAAGTTGGGTAGGGGGGAGCTGTTTTTT; CDR3aa: CASSLRPKLGRGELFF
j_gene: TRBJ2-1; len: 15; d_gene: .; abundance: many; v_gene: TRBV20-1; CDR3nt: TGCAGTGCTAGTCACCCAGGGTACCCTTACAATGAGCAGTTCTTC; CDR3aa: CSASHPGYPYNEQFF
j_gene: TRBJ1-1; len: 15; d_gene: .; abundance: few; v_gene: TRBV4-3; CDR3nt: TGCGCCAGCAGCCAAGATAGCCGGCAGAACACTGAAGCTTTCTTT; CDR3aa: CASSQDSRQNTEAFF
j_gene: TRBJ2-3; len: 15; d_gene: TRBD1; abundance: few; v_gene: TRBV10-3; CDR3nt: TGTGCCATCAGGCCGGACAGGATCAGCACAGATACGCAGTATTTT; CDR3aa: CAIRPDRISTDTQYF
j_gene: TRBJ2-7; len: 19; d_gene: TRBD2; abundance: .; v_gene: TRBV20-1; CDR3nt: TGCAGTGCTAGAGATTATCGCGGGACTAGCGGGAGAGGCTCCTACGAGCAGTACTTC; CDR3aa: CSARDYRGTSGRGSYEQYF
j_gene: TRBJ2-2; len: 15; d_gene: TRBD1; abundance: few; v_gene: TRBV20-1; CDR3nt: TGCAGTGCTAATAGGGACAGGGGGCCGGGCGGGGAGCTGTTTTTT; CDR3aa: CSANRDRGPGGELFF
j_gene: TRBJ1-4; len: 14; d_gene: .; abundance: .; v_gene: TRBV6-1; CDR3nt: TGTGCCAGCAGCCCCCAGGCAGGGAATGAAAAACTGTTTTTT; CDR3aa: CASSPQAGNEKLFF
j_gene: TRBJ1-2; len: 16; d_gene: TRBD1; abundance: many; v_gene: TRBV12-3/TRBV12-4; CDR3nt: TGTGCCAGCAGTTTATGGGCAGGGGGCAATGACTATGGCTACACCTTC; CDR3aa: CASSLWAGGNDYGYTF
j_gene: TRBJ1-5; len: 13; d_gene: .; abundance: few; v_gene: TRBV5-1; CDR3nt: TGCGCCAGCTCTACGACACCGGATCAGCCCCAGCATTTT; CDR3aa: CASSTTPDQPQHF
j_gene: TRBJ2-1; len: 15; d_gene: TRBD2; abundance: .; v_gene: TRBV18; CDR3nt: TGTGCCAGCTCACCCAGCAGCGGGGTACTGGACGAGCTGTTCTTC; CDR3aa: CASSPSSGVLDELFF
j_gene: TRBJ1-3; len: 13; d_gene: .; abundance: few; v_gene: TRBV28; CDR3nt: TGTGCCAGCACCGAGGGAGCTGGAAACACCATATATTTT; CDR3aa: CASTEGAGNTIYF
j_gene: TRBJ1-2; len: 18; d_gene: .; abundance: many; v_gene: TRBV2; CDR3nt: TGTGCCAGCAGTGAAGGGAGTACTAGAAGGAAGCACGGGATGGGCTACACCTTC; CDR3aa: CASSEGSTRRKHGMGYTF
j_gene: TRBJ2-7; len: 14; d_gene: .; abundance: .; v_gene: TRBV2; CDR3nt: TGTGCCAGCAGTAGGGTGGTCAATACCTACGAGCAGTACTTC; CDR3aa: CASSRVVNTYEQYF
j_gene: TRBJ2-7; len: 12; d_gene: TRBD1; abundance: few; v_gene: TRBV10-3; CDR3nt: TGTGCCGTTGGGACAGGGGGCTTCGAGCAGTACTTC; CDR3aa: CAVGTGGFEQYF